A selection of T cell receptor beta chains follows, all from one sample in a study of blood T cell repertoires in COVID-19. Clones were read by immunoSEQ multiplex PCR, and TCRdb kept only the in-frame ones, dropping some. The sample carries roughly 190,000 clones, around 80% recorded once. The specimen was peripheral blood. These receptors were obtained from a woman between 55 and 75 years old with COVID-19, enrolled during active disease. The CDR3 runs from the conserved cysteine through the conserved F or W. The D gene is left open where the match is weak. Part of the rows lack a size; the others show once, few, many or a class for expanded clones.

TRBD1	TRBV5-6	few	TRBJ2-1	TGTGCCAGCAGCCCAACCCACAGGGGAGAGCAGTTCTTC	CASSPTHRGEQFF
.	TRBV7-9	.	TRBJ1-1	TGTGCCAGCAGCTTATTGTCAGGGGTGGATCAAGGCGCTTTCTTT	CASSLLSGVDQGAFF
.	TRBV7-9	.	TRBJ1-1	TGTGCCAGCAGCTCCCTCCAAGGGAGGACAGCTTTCTTT	CASSSLQGRTAFF
TRBD1	TRBV6-2/TRBV6-3	.	TRBJ2-2	TGTGCCAGCCGTTTTACAGGGGGCACCGGGGAGCTGTTTTTT	CASRFTGGTGELFF
TRBD1	TRBV24-1	few	TRBJ2-3	TGTGCCACCAGTGATCTACAGGGGTCAAGAGATACGCAGTATTTT	CATSDLQGSRDTQYF
.	TRBV6-6	.	TRBJ2-1	TGTGCCAGCAGTTTGGATCGCGGTTACAATGAGCAGTTCTTC	CASSLDRGYNEQFF
.	TRBV7-6	.	TRBJ2-2	TGTGCCAGCAGCGAATCACTTACGAACACCGGGGAGCTGTTTTTT	CASSESLTNTGELFF
.	TRBV28	.	TRBJ2-2	TGTGCCAGCAGTTTTGGGGGCCTTTTCTCCGGGGAGCTGTTTTTT	CASSFGGLFSGELFF
TRBD1	TRBV19	.	TRBJ1-4	TGTGCCAGTAGTACCCCTTCACTCTTCCTGGGACAGGAAAATGAAAAACTGTTTTTT	CASSTPSLFLGQENEKLFF
TRBD1	TRBV30	.	TRBJ2-1	TGTGCCTGGAGCCGGGACAGGGGAAACAATGAGCAGTTCTTC	CAWSRDRGNNEQFF
TRBD1	TRBV6-6	.	TRBJ1-6	TGTGCCAGCAGTCAACAGGACAGGGGCAATTCACCCCTCCACTTT	CASSQQDRGNSPLHF
.	TRBV5-6	.	TRBJ1-3	TGTGCCAGCACCTCGACAGCAAGAAGCTCTGGAAACACCATATATTTT	CASTSTARSSGNTIYF
TRBD1	TRBV29-1	.	TRBJ1-2	TGCAGCGTTGGGGGACAGGGGGTCCGGGGCTACACCTTC	CSVGGQGVRGYTF
.	TRBV11-1	once	TRBJ1-2	TGTGCCAGCAGCTTAAACAGGCTCGGTGGCTACACCTTC	CASSLNRLGGYTF
.	TRBV5-1	.	TRBJ2-2	TGCGCCAGCAGCTTGGACTACTCCACCGGGGAGCTGTTTTTT	CASSLDYSTGELFF
TRBD2	TRBV20-1	.	TRBJ2-5	TGCAGTGCTAGTTTTAGCGGGGAGACCCAGTACTTC	CSASFSGETQYF
.	TRBV13	.	TRBJ2-2	TGTGCCAGCAGCCTCCGTAGCGGACCTCACACCGGGGAGCTGTTTTTT	CASSLRSGPHTGELFF
.	TRBV19	once	TRBJ2-5	TGTGCCAGTAGTATACAATTTCCCGGGACACCAGAGACCCAGTACTTC	CASSIQFPGTPETQYF